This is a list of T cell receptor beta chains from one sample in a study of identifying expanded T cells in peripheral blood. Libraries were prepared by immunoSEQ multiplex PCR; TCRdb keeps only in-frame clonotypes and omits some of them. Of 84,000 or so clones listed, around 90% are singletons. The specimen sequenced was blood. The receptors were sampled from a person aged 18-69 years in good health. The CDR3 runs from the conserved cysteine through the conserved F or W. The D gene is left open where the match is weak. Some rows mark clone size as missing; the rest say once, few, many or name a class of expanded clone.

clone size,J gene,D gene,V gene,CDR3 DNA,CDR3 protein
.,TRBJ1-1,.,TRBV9,TGTGCCAGCAGCGTAGTTGGGGGTTCTGAAGCTTTCTTT,CASSVVGGSEAFF
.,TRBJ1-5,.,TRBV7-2,TGTGCCAGCAGCTTACGCCCGGGATCCCGATTTTATAGCAATCAGCCCCAGCATTTT,CASSLRPGSRFYSNQPQHF
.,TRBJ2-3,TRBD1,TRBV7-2,TGTGCCAGCAGCCCCCGGACAGGGGGCGCAGATACGCAGTATTTT,CASSPRTGGADTQYF
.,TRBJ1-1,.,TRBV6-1,TGTGCCAGCAGCACAGCGGACAGAAGGGTCACTGAAGCTTTCTTT,CASSTADRRVTEAFF
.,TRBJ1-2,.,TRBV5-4,TGTGCCAGCAGCTTGGAACGGCACACCGACTATGGCTACACCTTC,CASSLERHTDYGYTF
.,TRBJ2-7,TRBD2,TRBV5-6,TGTGCCAGCAGCTTGGGAATAGCGGGGTACGAGCAGTACTTC,CASSLGIAGYEQYF
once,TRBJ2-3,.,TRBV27,TGTGCCAGCAGACGGGGGACTCAAACAGATACGCAGTATTTT,CASRRGTQTDTQYF
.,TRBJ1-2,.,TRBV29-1,TGCAGCGTTGGGGGGGCTAACTATGGCTACACCTTC,CSVGGANYGYTF
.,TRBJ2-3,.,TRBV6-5,TGTGCCAGCAGTTACGGGCGGGGGCCTCCGTATACGCAGTATTTT,CASSYGRGPPYTQYF
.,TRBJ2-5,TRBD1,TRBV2,TGTGCCAGCAAAGATGGACAGGGGAGGGAGACCCAGTACTTC,CASKDGQGRETQYF
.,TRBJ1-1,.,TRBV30,TGTGCCTGGAGACCCGGACAGAGGTACACTGAAGCTTTCTTT,CAWRPGQRYTEAFF
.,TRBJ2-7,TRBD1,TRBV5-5,TGTGCCAGCAGCTTGGAAGGGGACAGCTCCTACGAGCAGTACTTC,CASSLEGDSSYEQYF
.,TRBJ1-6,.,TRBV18,TGTGCCAGCTCACCACCGAACCGGATAAAAGCCATTTCGCCCCTCCACTTT,CASSPPNRIKAISPLHF
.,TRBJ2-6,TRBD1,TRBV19,TGTGCCAGTAGTATGACAGGGCTGGGGTACGGGGCCAACGTCCTGACTTTC,CASSMTGLGYGANVLTF
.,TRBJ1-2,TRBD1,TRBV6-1,TGTGCCAGCAGTGCCCCGGGACAGGGGAACTATGGCTACACCTTC,CASSAPGQGNYGYTF
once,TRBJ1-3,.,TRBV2,TGTGCCAGCAGGCTTGAGGGGGGAGCTAGCTCTGGAAACACCATATATTTT,CASRLEGGASSGNTIYF
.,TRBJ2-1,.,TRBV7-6,TGTGCCAGCAGCTTAGGAGCCCGGGACACCTCCTACAATGAGCAGTTCTTC,CASSLGARDTSYNEQFF
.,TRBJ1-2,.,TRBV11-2,TGTGCCACCCCCCGACAGGAAGGAGATGGCTACACCTTC,CATPRQEGDGYTF